The present entry profiles one TCR beta chain with its context. Its antigen remains undetermined. No base quality information exists; no much larger clone differs at one position. Receptor libraries were prepared by the immunoSEQ multiplex PCR assay. The multiplex PCR relied on a mix of 60 forward primers for TCR Vbeta segments and 13 reverse primers for TCR Jbeta segments. The CDR3 region of rearranged TCR beta genes was amplified from genomic DNA with a multiplex PCR assay. The amplified TCR beta libraries were sequenced on the Illumina HiSeq System as 87-base-pair reads. The study's own analysis went as follows. In a later analysis, approximately 74 million unique TCR beta chains were counted across the approximately 640 repertoires, and approximately 11 million of these chains were shared by at least two donors. To remove PCR and sequencing errors, raw reads were error-corrected and collapsed into unique sequences using a nearest-neighbor algorithm that merged closely related sequences. V, D and J gene segments were assigned by aligning CDR3 sequences to IMGT reference sequences. For a sequence to be retained, at least a six-nucleotide match to both a V gene segment and a J gene segment was required. A rearrangement counted as productive if the CDR3 had no stop codons and remained in frame with V and J, and every other rearrangement counted as non-productive. Following IMGT convention, CDR3 was defined as the stretch from the second conserved V-encoded cysteine up to the conserved J-encoded phenylalanine. The earlier analysis of 587 of the donors excluded sequences that lacked an unambiguous match to a single V gene segment. An earlier analysis of a few hundred of the donors classified V segments as functional when productive rearrangements were above 56.7% and as segregating when the standard deviation between donors was above 5%. A statistical classification framework was built to diagnose cytomegalovirus status from the catalog of TCR beta chain sequences. In a later analysis, V and J genes were assigned by comparing TCR nucleotide sequences against IMGT/GENE-DB human TR gene sequences. In a later analysis, CDR3 sequences and most-parsimonious VDJ recombination scenarios were assigned using the TCRdist pipeline. In a later analysis, each TCR beta chain was defined by its CDR3 amino acid sequence together with its V-gene family, and reads lacking a unique V-gene family were excluded. In a later analysis, 500 to 700 highly shared, low-generation-probability nucleotide sequences were removed to address suspected cross-contamination and a sequencing artifact. For each public chain, a later analysis derived a clonal expansion index from normalized ranks of inferred template counts within each repertoire. In a later analysis, generation probabilities were computed with a VDJ recombination model fitted to out-of-frame rearrangements, and the resulting probabilities were checked against IGoR. Hypergeometric tests were used in a later analysis to score TCR-TCR, TCR-HLA and TCR-CMV co-occurrence, with a repertoire-size bias correction applied to the TCR pairs. To estimate false discovery rates, a later analysis permuted the HLA or CMV assignments 20 times. In a later analysis, co-occurring TCRs were grouped with DBSCAN, and TCRdist sequence similarity was added when clustering was performed within HLA-allele-positive subsets. Repertoires with fewer than 30,000 or more than 120,000 public chains, plus five repertoires with anomalous nucleotide sharing, were excluded from co-occurrence clustering. TCRdb took over this immuneACCESS table, retaining in-frame rearrangements with V and J assigned. Such tables are incomplete; in checked studies, under half of the missing clones stem from an unresolved V gene, and the remainder is unexplained. The V and J calls and clone size were taken over from that table, and D and trimming were inferred from the DNA. In this sample the table shows approximately 150,000 clones, over 8% of which occur a single time. The ten top clones hold about 1.7% of the sample.

These data originate in a study of cytomegalovirus exposure and HLA in healthy donors (dated by TCRdb to about 2017). With respect to the entire study: An earlier analysis of approximately 600 of the donors reported 276 Gb of sequence data and 117 million unique TCR beta sequences from approximately 180 million T cells. Rather than drawing on any new phenotypic data, the later analysis identified candidate immune exposures from TCR beta sequences and the way those sequences occurred across donors. To decide whether each TCR beta V gene segment behaved as functional or pseudogenic, an earlier analysis of 587 of the donors relied on high-throughput TCR beta sequencing. Every discovery cohort repertoire had been produced on one sequencing platform. Donor age, sex, ethnicity and CMV serostatus were compiled together with the repertoire data. High-throughput TCR immunosequencing, statistical association of individual TCRs with disease status, and machine learning were combined to predict cytomegalovirus infection status. In a later analysis, previously published TCR beta repertoires from 550 to 700 donors were re-analyzed and high-resolution HLA genotyping was added so that TCR occurrence patterns could be studied. Four or five DR-DQ haplotypes were treated as single units for association and clustering because of strong linkage in the cohort. The T cell repertoires of under 700 subjects were profiled by immunosequencing and related to cytomegalovirus serostatus. The number of donors typed differed by locus, with about 629-630 for A, B, C, DRB1 and DQB1, approximately 500 for DQA1, over 600 for DPA1, and about 450 for DPB1. Of the 398 genotyped donors, approximately 80% were placed in the genetic ancestry cluster associated with self-reported Caucasian donors. Roughly 290 gigabases of sequencing data and about 92 million unique TCR sequences made up an early release that covered nearly 650 HLA-typed donors. In a later genetic analysis, genome-wide SNP genotypes for about 55% of the roughly 700 donors were used, and that subset was treated as a discovery cohort. Class I and class II HLA loci were covered by the typing at four-digit resolution. In addition to the first cohort of roughly 670 subjects, a separate validation cohort of 120 different subjects was used. Across approximately 420 genotyped donors of the cohort, an average of roughly 250,000 unique TCR beta nucleotide sequences per donor were sequenced, and roughly 18% of those sequences were non-productive. The aim of the study was to test whether cataloging public T cell receptors could identify signatures of past pathogen exposure. Overall results and qualifications from the work: Strong co-occurrence of HLA alleles, especially DR and DQ, made assigning TCR associations to individual alleles difficult. A later analysis found that HLA-associated TCR beta chains were more clonally expanded and had lower generation probabilities than equally common non-associated chains. Some 16 rarely observed V segments, including chromosome 9 orphons, were excluded from the earlier analysis of about 610 of the donors because counts were too low. CMV serostatus was the only immune exposure information available for the cohort. A later analysis found that most CMV-associated TCR beta chains appeared HLA-restricted, with HLA associations seemingly driven largely by CMV exposure. In a later analysis, several top co-occurrence clusters were reported to appear linked to parvovirus B19, influenza, CMV and Epstein-Barr virus. Correlated functional status among segregating V segments might be attributable to linkage disequilibrium, but an unknown experimental factor could not be ruled out. A later analysis associated 15,000 or so TCR beta sequences with specific HLA alleles at a false discovery rate of 0.05. In both the original and validation cohorts, the classifier was reported to diagnose cytomegalovirus status with high specificity and sensitivity. The authors suggested that the approach could potentially be generalized to other disease states and immunological phenotypes. HLA typing was unavailable for some donors at each locus, so association tests used only the typed subset. In a later analysis, TCR association rates were found to vary across HLA loci, with the most associated TCRs seen for DRB1 alleles and the fewest for HLA-C alleles. In vitro tests confirmed that a few of the cytomegalovirus-associated TCR beta chains recognize cytomegalovirus antigens. A later genetic analysis reported fewer N-insertions in productive TCRs among donors in an Asian-associated ancestry cluster than the roughly 670-donor mean. This cohort had only TCR beta chains sequenced, and the lack of alpha or paired-chain data limited which features could be detected. Broadly in line with IMGT annotations, most TCR beta V segments showed up in productive rearrangements about 87% or about 30% of the time in an earlier analysis of approximately 640 of the donors. Across donors, most TCR sequences were observed very rarely, whereas some public TCRs were present in many individuals. A later genetic analysis associated a missense DCLRE1C variant with V-gene and J-gene trimming of TCR beta chains, and an independent cohort replicated the association. A cluster of highly shared sequence variants was judged likely to be a technical artifact of the sequencing pipeline. A further reported finding was that TCR beta sequences accurately predicted the HLA-A and HLA-B alleles for most subjects in the first cohort. The study listed around 160 TCR beta chains as associated with cytomegalovirus. The presence/absence analyses assumed that sequencing depth was roughly uniform across donors, and that assumption may not be true.

The cohort consisted of approximately 690 healthy bone marrow donors. All cohort members were sampled while nominally healthy, although unrecorded immune exposures were likely present. The donor tested CMV seronegative and was one of the 352 seronegative cohort members. A peripheral blood sample was provided by each donor, and peripheral blood mononuclear cells were used for TCR beta sequencing. Genomic DNA extraction from the blood cell samples was performed with the Qiagen DNeasy Blood Extraction Kit. This receptor was obtained from a male donor in good health and CMV-seronegative. Sequencing was done on a sample of PBMCs.

The bases are TGTGCCATCAGTGAGTCCGGGTTTGCCGGGGAGCTGTTTTTT. Its amino acids are CAISESGFAGELFF. The rearranged segments are TRBV10-3 and TRBJ2-2, with an unclear D gene assignment. Trimming removed 0 bases from V and 6 bases from J, leaving 8 bases between the germline ends. The CDR3 contains 14 residues, cysteine and phenylalanine counted. Only the CDR3 part of the read is kept: 42 bases, read in frame from the first base. The germline V gene gives CDR1 as ENHRY and CDR2 as SYGVKD.